These 20 T cell receptor delta chains were sequenced from one sample in a study of gamma delta lymphoproliferative disorders and STAT genes. TCRdb re-called the multiplex PCR reads through CATT. The sample includes over a thousand delta-chain clones, around 1.4% of them seen just once. The receptor sequences were amplified from genomic DNA of peripheral blood mononuclear cells. The sample consisted of blood. The receptors were gathered from a human donor in good health.

There are a few counts of this clone. Since a far larger clone is one base different, this is likely a read error. The same CDR3 arises from other DNA sequences in this sample as well. This chain links TRDV2 with TRDJ1; 13 bases fit TRDD3. J lost 4 bases, V lost 0 bases, and 10 bases had no gene match. CDR1 is GEAIGNYY, CDR2 EKD, per germline. The CDR3 runs 18 residues. CDR3 in DNA: TGTGCCTGTGACACCGGGCTACTGGGGGATACGCGGCACGATAAACTCATCTTT. It translates to CACDTGLLGDTRHDKLIF.

This clone has just a few counts. No V segment was called; the J segment is TRDJ1; the table's D call of TRDD3 was not tested on the DNA. CDR3 length: 16 residues. The CDR3 DNA follows: TGTGCCATCACACCCCTGGGGGATACCACCACCGATAGACTCATCTTT. Its translation: CAITPLGDTTTDRLIF.

This clone showed up just a few times. The amino acid sequence in TCRdb belongs to a much larger clone and departs from this DNA's translation at residue 12, likely a sequencing read error; the sequence shown is translated from the DNA. The chain uses TRDV1 and TRDJ1; TRDD3 might be the D (5 bases). This CDR3 comprises 24 residues. Trimming pared 0 bases from V and 0 bases from J, leaving 35 bases between. Germline CDR1 is TSWWSYY and CDR2 is QGS. Here the CDR3 reads CALGELRGGGLRGATAGNTDKLIF. As DNA, the CDR3 is TGTGCTCTTGGGGAACTACGGGGCGGGGGTCTGCGTGGGGCTACCGCTGGAAACACCGATAAACTCATCTTT.

Details on this clone: TCRdb assigns this DNA the protein of a much larger clone, which departs from its translation at residue 13; this likely reflects a read error, and the protein shown comes from translating the DNA. V gene TRDV2 combines with J gene TRDJ1; D might be TRDD3 (6 bases). The V end was cut by 0 bases, the J end by 0 bases, with 28 bases between. Germline loops: CDR1 GEAIGNYY, CDR2 EKD. This CDR3 is 21 amino acids long. The CDR3 loop is CACDTVFRGGDPNLYTDKLIF. The CDR3 nucleotides read TGTGCCTGTGACACCGTGTTCAGGGGGGGAGACCCCAATCTCTACACCGATAAACTCATCTTT.

With regard to this clone: The protein held in TCRdb is that of a much larger clone and does not match this DNA's translation at residue 21, likely because of a read error; the protein shown is translated from the DNA. The chain is built from TRDV1 and TRDJ1; 12 bases are shared with TRDD3. The germline CDR1 and CDR2 sequences are TSWWSYY and QGS. The CDR3 loop spans 27 amino acids. V shed 2 bases, J shed 2 bases, and the junction held 36 bases outside the gene matches. The CDR3 bases are TGTGCTCTTGGGGAATGGCTCCGGGCGGGTCCAGGGGCCTGGCCCATACTGGGGGATACCAAGACCGATAAACTCATCTTT. Its translation is CALGEWLRAGPGAWPILGDTKTDKLIF.

This clone was recorded many times. It differs at one base from a far larger clone, so likely a read error. The sample holds other DNA sequences that translate to the same CDR3. The rearrangement uses TRDV2 and TRDJ1; a possible D gene is TRDD3 (5 bases). The CDR3 has 15 amino acids. Germline V gives CDR1 GEAIGNYY, CDR2 EKD. The CDR3 DNA is TGTGCCTGCGACACTAAAGGGGGCACGACCGATAAACTCATCTTT. Translation gives CACDTKGGTTDKLIF.

About this clone: The protein held in TCRdb is that of a much larger clone and does not match this DNA's translation at residue 11, likely because of a read error; the protein shown is translated from the DNA. V is TRDV2 and J is TRDJ1; tentatively, D is TRDD3 (5 bases). The CDR3 spans 17 residues. V lost 3 bases to trimming and J lost 0 bases, with 19 bases between them. CDR1 is GEAIGNYY, CDR2 EKD, per germline. In DNA form, the CDR3 reads TGTGCCTGTGACGTCTTTGGGGTTGTACCCGACACCGATAAACTCATCTTT. Its protein product is CACDVFGVVPDTDKLIF.

Concerning this clone itself: TCRdb has a much larger clone's protein, which differs at residue 11 from the translation of this DNA, likely because of a read error; what is shown is the protein translated from the DNA. V gene TRDV3 combines with J gene TRDJ1, with TRDD3 matching 10 bases. The CDR3 has 21 amino acids. Germline loops: CDR1 TVYSNPD, CDR2 GDNSRS (reference sequence). Unmatched junction bases numbered 28, after V lost 2 bases and J lost 4 bases. The CDR3 coding sequence is TGTGCCTTTGAGGCCCACGACAAGCTACATAGTGGGGGATACCATGGCGATAAACTCATCTTT. This sequence encodes CAFEAHDKLHSGGYHGDKLIF.

By sample share, this clone is medium-sized. One end of the junction is discordant with germline, which a read error may explain. The chain carries TRDV1 and TRDJ1, with TRDD2 as a possible D gene (6 bases). This CDR3 is 12 amino acids long. Germline-derived CDR1 and CDR2 are TSWWSYY and QGS. This chain's CDR3 is CALGGGAISYTF. The DNA for the CDR3 is TGTGCTCTTGGGGGGGGAGCTATCTCCTACACGTTT.

Of note for this clone: A far larger clone is just one base off, so this is likely a read error. The sample has other DNA sequences that encode this CDR3 too. The chain carries TRDV1 and TRDJ1, with 13 bases matching TRDD3. Germline V CDR1 and CDR2: TSWWSYY, QGS. This CDR3 is 27 amino acids long. V shed 6 bases and J 2 bases; nucleotides not matched to a gene: 39. The CDR3 DNA reads TGTGCTCTTGGCCCCCGAGGGGTCGGCCTTCCTAAGCCCGAGGTACTGGGGGATACGGGGTATACCGATAAACTCATCTTT. It specifies CALGPRGVGLPKPEVLGDTGYTDKLIF.

As regards this clone: The TCRdb protein, from a much larger clone, departs from this DNA's translation at residue 6, likely by read error; the protein shown derives from the DNA. The gene calls are TRDV2 and TRDJ1; 13 positions match TRDD3. The V gene's germline CDR1 is GEAIGNYY and CDR2 EKD. The CDR3 is 18 residues long. V gave up 0 bases and J gave up 4 bases; unmatched junction bases: 10. CDR3 loop: CACDTELLGDTRHDKLIF. CDR3 nucleotides: TGTGCCTGTGACACCGAACTACTGGGGGATACGCGGCACGATAAACTCATCTTT.

Turning to this clone: TCRdb attributes to this sequence the protein of a much larger clone, which differs from the DNA translation at residue 7; a read error is likely, and the protein displayed is translated from the DNA. This chain connects TRDV1 to TRDJ1; the match to TRDD3 covers 13 bases. The germline V gene encodes CDR1 TSWWSYY and CDR2 QGS. V lost 6 bases and J lost 0; bases outside the gene matches: 37. The length of the CDR3 is 27 residues. The CDR3 nucleotides read TGTGCTCTTGGCCCCCGATGGGTCGGCCTTCCTAAGCCCGAGGTACTGGGGGATACGGGGTACACCGATAAACTCATCTTT. It specifies CALGPRWVGLPKPEVLGDTGYTDKLIF.

The sample holds a few counts of this clone. TCRdb's listed protein matches a much larger clone and diverges from this DNA's translation at residue 18, likely through a read error; the protein shown comes from the DNA. The CDR3 loop reads CALGPKGLHSLGRPYTDRLIF. In DNA form, the CDR3 reads TGTGCTCTTGGACCCAAAGGCCTACACTCCCTGGGGAGACCGTACACCGATAGACTCATCTTT. The chain couples TRDV1 to TRDJ1, with D possibly being TRDD3 (6 bases). The germline CDR1 and CDR2 sequences are TSWWSYY and QGS. The CDR3 is 21 amino acids.

This clone has only a few counts. A read error likely explains why the TCRdb protein, taken from a much larger clone, differs from this DNA's translation at residue 19; the protein shown is translated from the DNA. This chain joins TRDV1 and TRDJ1, with D tentatively TRDD3 (5 bases). The germline V gene has CDR1 TSWWSYY and CDR2 QGS. Between the trimmed V and J ends, which lost 0 bases and 4 bases, there was a span of 39 bases. CDR3 length: 24 amino acids. As DNA, the CDR3 is TGTGCTCTTGGGGAACTACGGGGCGGGGGTCTGCATGGGGCTACCGCTGGAAACATCGATAAACTCATCTTT. It codes for CALGELRGGGLHGATAGNIDKLIF.

This clone was observed a handful of times. The TCRdb protein, from a much larger clone, departs from this DNA's translation at residue 5, likely by read error; the protein shown derives from the DNA. V is TRDV1 and J is TRDJ1; 12 bases align to TRDD3. The germline V gene encodes CDR1 TSWWSYY and CDR2 QGS. V shed 5 bases and J 2 bases; nucleotides not matched to a gene: 39. The CDR3 runs to 27 residues. The CDR3 is CALGKWLRAGPGAWPILGDTETDKLIF. CDR3 nucleotide sequence: TGTGCTCTTGGGAAATGGCTCCGGGCGGGTCCAGGGGCCTGGCCCATACTGGGGGATACCGAGACCGATAAACTCATCTTT.

For this clone: A far larger clone lies a single base away; this is likely a read error. Other DNA sequences in this sample translate to the same CDR3. The gene calls are TRDV1 and TRDJ1, with 7 bases lining up with TRDD3. Per germline, CDR1 TSWWSYY and CDR2 QGS. The ends lost 1 base at V and 0 bases at J; junction bases unmatched: 20. The CDR3 covers 21 residues. The CDR3 loop is CALGERGFLLTGDSYTDKLIF. CDR3 DNA: TGTGCTCTTGGGGAACGAGGCTTTCTACTTACTGGGGATTCGTACACCGATAAACTCATCTTT.

The table lists this clone with many counts. Only one base separates this from a far larger clonotype, so it likely reflects a read error. The sample carries other DNA sequences with the same CDR3. The chain links TRDV1 to TRDJ1; D not certain. Germline assignment: CDR1 TSWWSYY and CDR2 QGS. The CDR3 consists of 12 residues. Deletions cut 6 bases from V and 10 bases from J, with 15 bases between. The CDR3 DNA sequence: TGTGCTCTTGGAGACCTAGAGTGCGGACTCATCTTT. As protein: CALGDLECGLIF.

This clone was counted only a few times. It differs at one base from a far larger clone, so likely a read error. Different DNA sequences within this sample yield the same CDR3. This chain uses TRDV1 with TRDJ1; no clear D. This CDR3 has 15 amino acids. From germline, CDR1 is TSWWSYY and CDR2 QGS. V was trimmed by 4 bases and J by 1 base, leaving 13 bases between them. DNA of the CDR3: TGTGCTCTTGGGGGTGCCCGACAGGGCACCGATAAACTCATCTTT. It specifies CALGGARQGTDKLIF.

This clone was counted a few times. The protein recorded in TCRdb matches a much larger clone and deviates from this DNA's translation at residue 7, suggesting a read error; the protein here is obtained by translating the DNA. The rearrangement links TRDV2 to TRDJ1, with a weak D call TRDD3 (6 bases). Trimming took 2 bases from V and 8 from J, leaving 20 bases between them. The CDR3 has 15 amino acids. Germline V gene sequence: CDR1 GEAIGNYY, CDR2 EKD. Here the CDR3 reads CACDKNCGIKSKLIF. DNA for the CDR3: TGTGCCTGTGACAAGAACTGCGGGATAAAAAGCAAACTCATCTTT.

This clone was found a few times. A single base is all that separates this from a far larger clone, so a read error is likely. Other DNA sequences in the sample encode the same CDR3. The genes are TRDV1 and TRDJ1, with D possibly being TRDD3 (6 bases). CDR1 is TSWWSYY and CDR2 is QGS in the germline V gene. The CDR3 runs 17 residues. CDR3: CALGERRATRGTDKLIF. The CDR3 DNA reads as TGTGCTCTTGGGGAAAGGAGGGCAACGAGGGGGACCGATAAGCTCATCTTT.